Sequencing of this T cell receptor beta chain was carried out in a study of regulatory T cells in long-lasting Graves disease. Study-wide results and limits: Persistent cases favored TRBV28, TRBJ1-2 and TRBJ2-5. In persistent patients, shared public clonotypes (approximately 3,000) outnumbered those in new patients (about 1,000).

This clonotype appeared many times. Its antigen is not known. Both iRepertoire HTBI primers and Arm-PCR of CDR3 regions were used to build the TCR beta libraries. MiXCR, run by TCRdb on the multiplex PCR reads, gives a single entry per CDR3 protein. The data hold a few hundred thousand distinct CDR3 sequences, with approximately 15% observed a single time. Time point described: newly diagnosed GD, antithyroid drugs for less than 3 months. From PBMCs, RNA was extracted and then used to make the TCR library. Graves' disease was diagnosed by American Thyroid Association guidelines. The CDR3 sequence is 16 residues long. Germline CDR1 and CDR2: LGHDT and YNNKEL (reference sequence). The V gene end was trimmed by 5 bases and the J gene end by 1 base; junction bases not matched to a gene: 9. These data also featured in a second study, about T cells in Graves' hyperthyroidism and ophthalmopathy. That source reports: First-round RT-PCR with HTBI primers amplified the TCR CDR3 region.

The material was peripheral blood mononuclear cells (PBMCs), obtained at new diagnosis, from a patient treated with antithyroid drugs. The chain recombines TRBV3-1 with TRBJ2-3; 7 bases match TRBD2. The receptor's source is a man between 35 and 55 years old with Graves disease. CDR3 bases: TGTGCCAGCAGCTCCGATAGCGGGCAAGGCACAGATACGCAGTATTTT. It is translated as CASSSDSGQGTDTQYF.